This TCR beta chain was documented in a study of blood T cell repertoires in COVID-19. On the study more broadly: T cells, B-cell-depleted T cells, or PBMCs supplied cDNA or gDNA.

Seattle-derived patients entered the study during active infection and were followed longitudinally. Assay: immunoSEQ multiplex PCR; the TCRdb copy retains only in-frame clones and omits some. In the table there are under 200,000 clones, more than 85% of which are singletons. CDR1 and CDR2 from the germline V gene are KGHSH and LQKENI. CDR3 length equals 15 residues. The V and J ends lost 0 bases and 2 bases respectively, with 10 bases between them. This chain joins TRBV18 and TRBJ1-2; a possible D gene is TRBD1 (5 bases). The clonotype was recovered from a man aged 55 to 70 with COVID-19, enrolled during active disease. The sample taken for sequencing was peripheral blood. Here the CDR3 DNA reads TGTGCCAGCTCACCACCGGCAGGGTCGAACTATGGCTACACCTTC. It translates to CASSPPAGSNYGYTF. The entire variable domain, with the rest obtained from reference TRBV18 and TRBJ1-2, is as follows: NAGVMQNPRHLVRRRGQEARLRCSPMKGHSHVYWYRQLPEEGLKFMVYLQKENIIDESGMPKERFSAEFPKEGPSILRIQQVVRGDSAAYFCASSPPAGSNYGYTFGSGTRLTVV.